Presented here are 4 T cell receptor beta chains from one specimen sequenced in a study of T cell responses to AZD1222 COVID-19 vaccine (dated by TCRdb to about 2021). Libraries were made using the immunoSEQ multiplex PCR assay. TCRdb's version of the immuneACCESS table is confined to in-frame rearrangements and falls short of the full clone set. An unresolved V gene accounts for under half of the shortfall where checked; the remainder is of unknown origin. Counted in this sample were roughly 100,000 clones; around 90% of them appeared once. The ten largest clones add up to 8% of the sample. The sample's time point label is to be understood as: about 28 days (+/-7) after the second vaccine dose. Here the sequenced sample was peripheral blood, taken 28 days after the second AZD1222 dose. Source of these receptors: an adult who received the AZD1222 COVID-19 vaccine.

V and J are TRBV6-5 and TRBJ2-1; 10 positions agree with TRBD2. With 6 bases clipped from V and 8 bases from J, the junction kept 4 bases outside the gene matches. The CDR3 has 13 amino acids. CDR1 is MNHEY, CDR2 SVGAGI, per germline. CDR3 DNA sequence: TGTGCCAGCAGGCTAGCGGGGGTTTATGAGCAGTTCTTC. This codes for CASRLAGVYEQFF.

The chain joins TRBV9 to TRBJ2-7; D gene ambiguous. The length of the CDR3 is 14 residues. Trimming cost V 0 bases and J 0 bases, with 7 bases left between them. The germline CDR1 and CDR2 sequences are SGDLS and YYNGEE. For the CDR3, the DNA is TGTGCCAGCAGCGTAGCTGCCCTCTCCTACGAGCAGTACTTC. Translation: CASSVAALSYEQYF.

This chain joins TRBV18 and TRBJ1-6; weak D call: TRBD1 (5 bases). CDR3 length: 15 residues. Germline V gene sequence: CDR1 KGHSH, CDR2 LQKENI. The ends were cut back, 4 bases at V and 7 bases at J, with 14 bases in the middle. The CDR3 loop reads CASSRSGQGNSPLHF. The CDR3 region has the DNA TGTGCCAGCTCACGGTCAGGGCAAGGGAATTCACCCCTCCACTTT.

The V and J genes are TRBV12-2 and TRBJ1-4; the DNA was not compared with TRBD1, the D call given in the table. TRBV12-2 is an annotated pseudogene. There are 15 residues in the CDR3. The CDR3 sequence is CASRSNQGATEKLFF. In nucleotides, the CDR3 is TGTGCAAGTCGCTCCAACCAGGGGGCAACCGAAAAACTGTTTTTT.